This T cell receptor beta chain comes out of a study of T cell responses to AZD1222 COVID-19 vaccine. Study-wide results and caveats: An increase in Spike-specific TCR breadth and depth was observed after two AZD1222 doses. AZD1222 recipients seropositive at baseline numbered only 5 to 7. Reportedly, nearly half of unique spike TCRs recognized epitopes outside B.1.351/B.1.1.7 mutations.

Unmatched junction bases numbered 3, after V lost 4 bases and J lost 4 bases. CDR1 SGHVS and CDR2 FQNEAQ come from the germline V gene. The CDR3 runs 13 residues. Sequencing used immunoSEQ multiplex PCR; TCRdb keeps in-frame clones, though not all of them. The sample includes 100,000 to 150,000 clones, 80% to 90% of them seen just once. Points on this clone: Its target is not known.

The genes are TRBV7-8 and TRBJ1-2, with 7 bases matching TRBD1. The TCR was taken from an adult in good health. Source: peripheral blood, taken on day 0 of AZD1222 vaccination. The CDR3 bases are TGTGCCAGCAGCTCGGGACAGTTCTATGGCTACACCTTC. This codes for CASSSGQFYGYTF.